What follows is one T cell receptor (beta chain) and its context. Per the original methods: Scientists estimated how many nucleated cells there were by amplifying reference gene primers. Data came from immunoSEQ multiplex PCR; TCRdb stores just in-frame clones and leaves some out. The V and J calls and the clone size are those of that table, but D and trimming were determined from the DNA. The data show about 160,000 clones, approximately 91% seen once. This sample stems from a study of blood T cell repertoires in COVID-19. Study in general: Specimens from acute and convalescent COVID-19 originated in the United States, Italy and Spain. T cells, B-cell-depleted T cells, or PBMCs supplied cDNA or gDNA.

V was clipped by 1 base and J by 2 bases, with 21 bases between them. Germline lookup yields CDR1 MNHNS and CDR2 SASEGT. This CDR3 region has 19 residues. The chain links TRBV6-1 to TRBJ2-4; a weak D match, TRBD1 (6 bases). The sample was peripheral blood. This TCR was recovered from a man between 45 and 60 years old with acute or convalescent COVID-19. The CDR3 DNA reads as TGTGCCAGCAGTGAAGGAAGGCCTGGGGGCGGAAAACCCAAAAACATTCAGTACTTC. Amino acid sequence: CASSEGRPGGGKPKNIQYF.